Here is one TCR beta chain with its context. This entry comes from a study of blood T cells in healthy people across ages. The CDR3 is 16 residues long. Germline V CDR1 and CDR2: SNHLY, FYNNEI. Primed by a sample-barcoded 5' primer and a J-beta primer mix, a second PCR proceeded for 7 to 11 cycles. Each CDR3 protein gets one entry after TCRdb re-called the 5' RACE reads with MiXCR. This repertoire shows about 680,000 distinct CDR3 sequences, roughly 49% found once; its top ten account for 25% to 35%. The V gene is TRBV2, the J gene TRBJ2-1; perhaps TRBD2 as D (7 bases). The J call is uncertain, as TRBJ2-7 better fits the DNA end. This clonotype originated in a woman between 55 and 75 years old in good health. The sequencing sample was made of blood. CDR3 sequence reads: CASSGDGGRSYNEQYF. The CDR3 nucleotides are TGTGCCAGCAGTGGGGACGGGGGGCGCTCCTACAATGAGCAGTACTTC.